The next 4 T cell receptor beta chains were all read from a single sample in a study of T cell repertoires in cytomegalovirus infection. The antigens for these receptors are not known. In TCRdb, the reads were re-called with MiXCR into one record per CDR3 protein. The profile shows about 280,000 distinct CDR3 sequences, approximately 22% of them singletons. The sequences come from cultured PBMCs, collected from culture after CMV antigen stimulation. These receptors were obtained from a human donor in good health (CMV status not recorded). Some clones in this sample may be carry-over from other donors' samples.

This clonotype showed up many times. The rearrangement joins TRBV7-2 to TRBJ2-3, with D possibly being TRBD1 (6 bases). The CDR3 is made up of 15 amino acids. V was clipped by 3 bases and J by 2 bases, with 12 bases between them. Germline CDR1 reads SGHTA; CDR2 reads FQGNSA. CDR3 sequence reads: CASSFPQGSTDTQYF. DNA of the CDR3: TGTGCCAGCAGCTTTCCCCAGGGGTCCACAGATACGCAGTATTTT.

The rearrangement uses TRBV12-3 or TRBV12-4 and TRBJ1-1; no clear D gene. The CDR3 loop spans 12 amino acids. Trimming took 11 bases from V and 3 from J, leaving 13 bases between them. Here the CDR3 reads CACASVHTEAFF. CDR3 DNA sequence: TGTGCCTGCGCCTCAGTTCACACTGAAGCTTTCTTT.

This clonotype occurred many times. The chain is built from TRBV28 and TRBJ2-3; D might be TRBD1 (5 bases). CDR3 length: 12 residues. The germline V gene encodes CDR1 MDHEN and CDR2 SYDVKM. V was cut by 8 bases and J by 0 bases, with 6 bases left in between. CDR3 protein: CASRQSTDTQYF. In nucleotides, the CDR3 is TGTGCCAGCCGACAGAGCACAGATACGCAGTATTTT.

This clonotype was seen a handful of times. The DNA of the CDR3 is TGTGCCAGCAGCCCAGACGGGAGCTCCTACAATGAGCAGTTCTTC. It encodes CASSPDGSSYNEQFF. This sequence joins TRBV6-2 or TRBV6-3 and TRBJ2-1; D is perhaps TRBD2 (6 bases). Trimming took 6 bases from V and 0 from J, leaving 12 bases between them. The CDR3 consists of 15 residues. Per germline, CDR1 MNHEY and CDR2 SVGEGT.